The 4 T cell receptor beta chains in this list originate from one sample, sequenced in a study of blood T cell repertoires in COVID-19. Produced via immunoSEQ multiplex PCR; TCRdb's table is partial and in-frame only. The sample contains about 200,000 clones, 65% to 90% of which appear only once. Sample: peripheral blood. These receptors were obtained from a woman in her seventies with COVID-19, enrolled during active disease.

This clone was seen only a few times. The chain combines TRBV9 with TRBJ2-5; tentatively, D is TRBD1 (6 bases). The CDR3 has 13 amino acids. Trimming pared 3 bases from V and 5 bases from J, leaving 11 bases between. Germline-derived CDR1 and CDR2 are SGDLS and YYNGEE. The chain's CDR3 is CASSEGQGETQYF. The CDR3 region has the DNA TGTGCCAGCAGCGAGGGACAAGGGGAGACCCAGTACTTC.

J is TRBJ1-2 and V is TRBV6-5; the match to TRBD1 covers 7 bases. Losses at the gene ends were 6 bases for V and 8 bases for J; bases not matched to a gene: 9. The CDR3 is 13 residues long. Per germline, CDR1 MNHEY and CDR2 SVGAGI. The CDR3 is CASSPTGLGGYTF. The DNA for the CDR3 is TGTGCCAGCAGCCCGACAGGGCTTGGAGGCTACACCTTC.

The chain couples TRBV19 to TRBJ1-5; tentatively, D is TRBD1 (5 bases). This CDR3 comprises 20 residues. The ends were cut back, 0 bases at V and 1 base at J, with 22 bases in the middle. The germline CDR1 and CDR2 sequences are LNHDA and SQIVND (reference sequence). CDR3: CASSIDLRKPQGGSNQPQHF. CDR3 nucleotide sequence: TGTGCCAGTAGTATAGATCTACGGAAGCCCCAGGGAGGGAGCAATCAGCCCCAGCATTTT.

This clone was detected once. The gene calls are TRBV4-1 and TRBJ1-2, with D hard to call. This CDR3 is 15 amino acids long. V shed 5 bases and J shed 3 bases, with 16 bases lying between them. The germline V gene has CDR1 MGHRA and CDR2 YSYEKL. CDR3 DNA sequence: TGCGCCAGCAGCTCAAAAATCCAGAGGGACTATGGCTACACCTTC. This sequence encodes CASSSKIQRDYGYTF.